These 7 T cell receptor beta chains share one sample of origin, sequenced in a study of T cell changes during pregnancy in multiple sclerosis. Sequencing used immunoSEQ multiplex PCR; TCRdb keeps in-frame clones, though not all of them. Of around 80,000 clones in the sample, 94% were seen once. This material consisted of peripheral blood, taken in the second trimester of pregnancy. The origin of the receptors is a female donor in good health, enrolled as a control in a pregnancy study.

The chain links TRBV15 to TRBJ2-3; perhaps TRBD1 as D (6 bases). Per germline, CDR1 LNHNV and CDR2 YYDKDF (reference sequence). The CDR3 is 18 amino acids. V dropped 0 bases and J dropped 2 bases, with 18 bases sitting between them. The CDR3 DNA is TGTGCCACCAGCAGAGAGTTCGGGACAAGAGCGTACACAGATACGCAGTATTTT. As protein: CATSREFGTRAYTDTQYF.

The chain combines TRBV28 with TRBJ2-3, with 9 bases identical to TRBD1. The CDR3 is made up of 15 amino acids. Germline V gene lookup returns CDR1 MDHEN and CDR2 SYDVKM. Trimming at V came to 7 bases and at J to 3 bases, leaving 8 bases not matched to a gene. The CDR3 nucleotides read TGTGCCAGCACCCCACGACAGGGGGGAACAGATACGCAGTATTTT. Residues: CASTPRQGGTDTQYF.

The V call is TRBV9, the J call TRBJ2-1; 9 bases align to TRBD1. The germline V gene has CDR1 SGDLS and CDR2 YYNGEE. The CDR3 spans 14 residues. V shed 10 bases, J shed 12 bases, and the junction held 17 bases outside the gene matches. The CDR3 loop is CAVSTGTGTGAQFF. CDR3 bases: TGTGCCGTTTCCACCGGGACAGGGACGGGGGCGCAGTTCTTC.

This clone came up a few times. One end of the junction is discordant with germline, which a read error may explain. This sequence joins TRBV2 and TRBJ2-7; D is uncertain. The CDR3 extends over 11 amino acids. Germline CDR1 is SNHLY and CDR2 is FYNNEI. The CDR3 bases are TGTGCCAGCAGTAAAGCCGGGGAGCAGTACTTC. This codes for CASSKAGEQYF.

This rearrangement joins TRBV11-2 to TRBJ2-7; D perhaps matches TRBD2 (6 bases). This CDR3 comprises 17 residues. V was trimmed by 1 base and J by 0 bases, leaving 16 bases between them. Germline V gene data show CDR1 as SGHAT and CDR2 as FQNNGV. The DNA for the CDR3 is TGTGCCAGCAGCTTAGTCCCAGCGGGCTCGTACTCCTACGAGCAGTACTTC. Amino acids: CASSLVPAGSYSYEQYF.

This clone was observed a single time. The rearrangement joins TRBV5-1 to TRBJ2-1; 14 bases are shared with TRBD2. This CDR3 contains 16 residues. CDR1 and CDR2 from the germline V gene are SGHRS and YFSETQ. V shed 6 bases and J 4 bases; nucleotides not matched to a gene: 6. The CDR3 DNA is TGCGCCAGCACCAGGGGACTAGCGGGAGCTTACAATGAGCAGTTCTTC. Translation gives CASTRGLAGAYNEQFF.

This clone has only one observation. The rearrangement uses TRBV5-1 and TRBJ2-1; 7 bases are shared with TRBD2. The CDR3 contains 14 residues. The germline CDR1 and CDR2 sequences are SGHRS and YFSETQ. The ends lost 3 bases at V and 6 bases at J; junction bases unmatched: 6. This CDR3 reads CASSSWGGGNEQFF. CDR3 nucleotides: TGCGCCAGCAGCTCCTGGGGGGGAGGCAATGAGCAGTTCTTC. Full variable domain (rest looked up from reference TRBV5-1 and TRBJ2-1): KAGVTQTPRYLIKTRGQQVTLSCSPISGHRSVSWYQQTPGQGLQFLFEYFSETQRNKGNFPGRFSGRQFSNSRSEMNVSTLELGDSALYLCASSSWGGGNEQFFGPGTRLTVL.